This TCR beta chain derives from a study of T cell responses to AZD1222 COVID-19 vaccine. Per germline, CDR1 LGHDT and CDR2 YNNKEL (reference sequence). J lost 10 bases, V lost 2 bases, and 7 bases had no gene match. The CDR3 consists of 15 residues. Measured with immunoSEQ multiplex PCR; TCRdb has only the in-frame clones, and not every one. Among about 140,000 clones listed, roughly 80% were seen once. This material consisted of peripheral blood, taken on day 0 of AZD1222 vaccination. The receptor comes from an adult in good health. The rearrangement joins TRBV3-1 (or the pseudogene TRBV3-2) to TRBJ1-6, with 8 bases lining up with TRBD1. The CDR3 DNA reads TGTGCCAGCAGCCAAAAGACAGGGGCCAGATCACCCCTCCACTTT. It codes for CASSQKTGARSPLHF.